These 17 T cell receptor beta chains were all obtained from the same sample, sequenced in a study of blood T cell repertoires in COVID-19. Generated by immunoSEQ multiplex PCR, the TCRdb table keeps only in-frame clones and is missing some. Among approximately 300,000 clones listed, 92% were seen once. Sequencing was done on a sample of PBMCs or T cells enriched from blood (not recorded which). The receptors here all came from a woman in her thirties who had recovered from COVID-19.

The gene calls are TRBV28 and TRBJ1-4; D is ambiguous. This CDR3 is 13 amino acids long. Germline V CDR1 and CDR2: MDHEN, SYDVKM. V dropped 3 bases and J dropped 8 bases, with 10 bases sitting between them. Here the CDR3 DNA reads TGTGCCAGCAGTTTGAGGATTCAAGAAAAACTGTTTTTT. This sequence encodes CASSLRIQEKLFF. Variable domain in full (rest from reference TRBV28 and TRBJ1-4): DVKVTQSSRYLVKRTGEKVFLECVQDMDHENMFWYRQDPGLGLRLIYFSYDVKMKEKGDIPEGYSVSREKKERFSLILESASTNQTSMYLCASSLRIQEKLFFGSGTQLSVL.

The J gene is TRBJ2-7, the V gene TRBV24-1; possibly TRBD1 for D (6 bases). Germline V gene data show CDR1 as KGHDR and CDR2 as SFDVKD. The CDR3 length is 11 residues. V lost 7 bases and J 4 bases, leaving 7 bases between the germline ends. CDR3 sequence (DNA): TGTGCCACCAGCACAGGGTACGAGCAGTACTTC. This sequence encodes CATSTGYEQYF.

V is TRBV19 and J is TRBJ1-5, with a weak D call TRBD1 (5 bases). V lost 2 bases, J lost 11 bases, and 19 bases lay in between. The CDR3 spans 15 residues. Germline V gene sequence: CDR1 LNHDA, CDR2 SQIVND (reference sequence). CDR3 amino acids: CASSIFIQDSGAQHF. DNA for the CDR3: TGTGCCAGTAGTATATTTATCCAGGACTCGGGGGCCCAGCATTTT.

The chain has TRBV30 and TRBJ2-1; 10 bases line up with TRBD1. Looked up from germline, CDR1 is GTSNPN and CDR2 is SVGIG (reference sequence). V was pared by 5 bases and J by 10 bases, with 8 bases of the junction left unmatched. The CDR3 is 13 residues long. The CDR3 spells CAWGTGAGEEQFF. DNA of the CDR3: TGTGCCTGGGGGACAGGGGCCGGAGAAGAGCAGTTCTTC.

This clone is a singleton in its sample. The chain has TRBV7-2 and TRBJ1-1; D gene uncertain. V was pared by 5 bases and J by 3 bases, with 16 bases between. Germline CDR1 SGHTA, CDR2 FQGNSA. This CDR3 spans 15 amino acids. For the CDR3, the DNA is TGTGCCAGCAGCCAAGAGGCCTTGAGGGACACTGAAGCTTTCTTT. Its protein is CASSQEALRDTEAFF. The variable domain in full, with the rest retrieved from reference TRBV7-2 and TRBJ1-1, is GAGVSQSPSNKVTEKGKDVELRCDPISGHTALYWYRQSLGQGLEFLIYFQGNSAPDKSGLPSDRFSAERTGGSVSTLTIQRTQQEDSAVYLCASSQEALRDTEAFFGQGTRLTVV.

This clone has a single count. This chain connects TRBV19 to TRBJ1-1, with D possibly being TRBD1 (6 bases). The germline V gene encodes CDR1 LNHDA and CDR2 SQIVND (reference sequence). The CDR3 runs to 16 residues. V was clipped by 4 bases and J by 3 bases, with 18 bases between them. The CDR3 coding sequence is TGTGCCAGTAGTACCTTGATGGGGGCGGAGGACACTGAAGCTTTCTTT. This codes for CASSTLMGAEDTEAFF.

The genes are TRBV5-4 and TRBJ1-1; no clear D. There are 11 residues in the CDR3. V gave up 2 bases and J gave up 7 bases, with 6 bases separating them. Germline lookup yields CDR1 SGHNT and CDR2 YYREEE (reference sequence). The CDR3 nucleotides read TGTGCCAGCAGCTTTGGAGGTGAAGCTTTCTTT. Protein product: CASSFGGEAFF. The variable domain in full, completed from reference TRBV5-4 and TRBJ1-1, reads ETGVTQSPTHLIKTRGQQVTLRCSSQSGHNTVSWYQQALGQGPQFIFQYYREEENGRGNFPPRFSGLQFPNYSSELNVNALELDDSALYLCASSFGGEAFFGQGTRLTVV.

This chain connects TRBV28 to TRBJ1-4, with D possibly matching TRBD1 (6 bases). From germline, CDR1 is MDHEN and CDR2 SYDVKM. V dropped 6 bases and J dropped 3 bases, with 26 bases sitting between them. The CDR3 runs to 19 residues. The CDR3 is CASSQGGGPGTTSNEKLFF. The DNA for the CDR3 is TGTGCCAGCAGCCAAGGGGGGGGTCCCGGGACAACCTCTAATGAAAAACTGTTTTTT.

The chain joins TRBV28 to TRBJ2-3; perhaps TRBD2 as D (6 bases). This CDR3 contains 12 residues. V lost 10 bases and J 5 bases, leaving 13 bases between the germline ends. Germline CDR1 reads MDHEN; CDR2 reads SYDVKM. The CDR3 DNA reads TGTGCCACCGGGACTCAGGGAGATACGCAGTATTTT. As protein: CATGTQGDTQYF.

CDR3 sequence: CASSPSGRTYNEQFF. CDR3 sequence (DNA): TGTGCCAGCAGCCCTAGCGGGAGAACCTACAATGAGCAGTTCTTC. The gene calls are TRBV7-2 and TRBJ2-1, with 10 bases matching TRBD2. Germline CDR1 reads SGHTA; CDR2 reads FQGNSA. V shed 5 bases, J shed 2 bases, and the junction held 3 bases outside the gene matches. This CDR3 spans 15 amino acids.

This chain links TRBV28 with TRBJ1-4, with 10 positions matching TRBD1. V shed 8 bases, J shed 2 bases, and the junction held 8 bases outside the gene matches. CDR1 and CDR2 from the germline V gene are MDHEN and SYDVKM. The CDR3 runs 16 residues. Here the CDR3 reads CASAGTGVGTNEKLFF. The CDR3 region has the DNA TGTGCCAGCGCCGGGACAGGGGTTGGGACTAATGAAAAACTGTTTTTT.

The chain joins TRBV6-5 to TRBJ2-5; D not resolved. V lost 2 bases to trimming and J lost 5 bases, with 15 bases between them. The CDR3 is made up of 15 amino acids. Germline loops: CDR1 MNHEY, CDR2 SVGAGI. CDR3 protein: CASSYEASLRETQYF. The CDR3 DNA sequence: TGTGCCAGCAGTTACGAGGCTAGTCTCCGGGAGACCCAGTACTTC.

The chain recombines TRBV27 with TRBJ1-5; D is undetermined. Germline CDR1 is MNHEY and CDR2 is SMNVEV (reference sequence). V lost 4 bases to trimming and J lost 4 bases, with 8 bases between them. This CDR3 is built from 13 residues. In DNA, the CDR3 is TGTGCCAGCAGTTGCACAGTAAATCAGCCCCAGCATTTT. Translation: CASSCTVNQPQHF.

This CDR3 is CASRDTFYEQYF. The CDR3, as DNA: TGTGCCAGCAGGGACACATTTTACGAGCAGTACTTC. The genes are TRBV28 and TRBJ2-7, with D possibly matching TRBD1 (5 bases). V lost 6 bases and J 4 bases, leaving 10 bases between the germline ends. Germline CDR1 and CDR2: MDHEN and SYDVKM. This CDR3 is built from 12 residues. Full variable domain (outside the CDR3, taken from reference TRBV28 and TRBJ2-7): DVKVTQSSRYLVKRTGEKVFLECVQDMDHENMFWYRQDPGLGLRLIYFSYDVKMKEKGDIPEGYSVSREKKERFSLILESASTNQTSMYLCASRDTFYEQYFGPGTRLTVT.

CDR3 sequence reads: CASSYSYPPRRAANTEAFF. The CDR3 nucleotides are TGTGCCAGCAGTTACTCGTATCCCCCCAGGAGGGCCGCGAACACTGAAGCTTTCTTT. The chain links TRBV6-2 or TRBV6-3 to TRBJ1-1; no firm D call. Germline loops: CDR1 MNHEY, CDR2 SVGEGT. V dropped 0 bases and J dropped 1 base, with 21 bases sitting between them. The CDR3 length is 19 residues.

The V gene is TRBV30, the J gene TRBJ1-1; weak D call: TRBD1 (5 bases). Trimming removed 7 bases from V and 4 bases from J, with 16 bases in between. The CDR3 sequence is 13 residues long. Germline V gene data show CDR1 as GTSNPN and CDR2 as SVGIG (reference sequence). The CDR3 DNA reads as TGTGCCTCCCGGGGGGGGTTAGGCACTGAAGCTTTCTTT. It yields the protein CASRGGLGTEAFF.

This chain connects TRBV4-2 to TRBJ2-7; a weak D match, TRBD2 (6 bases). Germline CDR1 LGHNA, CDR2 YNFKEQ. The CDR3 contains 13 residues. Trimming left V 2 bases short and J 4 bases short, with 9 bases between. The CDR3 is CASSQQRGYEQYF. CDR3 coding DNA: TGTGCCAGCAGCCAACAACGGGGGTACGAGCAGTACTTC.